Reported below is one TCR beta chain. These data are taken from a study of OX40 agonist ivuxolimab in advanced cancers. The data were produced by immunoSEQ multiplex PCR, yet TCRdb's version contains in-frame clones alone and is incomplete. This sample has 98,000 or so clones; about 91% occur once, and the top ten carry approximately 0.35%. The CDR3 is 15 residues long. The germline gives CDR1 SGHTA, CDR2 FQGNSA. Trimming removed 5 bases at V and 6 bases at J, with 17 bases between. This chain uses TRBV7-2 with TRBJ2-1; D might be TRBD1 (6 bases). Sequencing used CD4+ or CD8+ T cells sorted from blood, obtained in a trial of the OX40 agonist ivuxolimab. This TCR was sampled from an adult with an advanced solid tumor such as melanoma, head and neck, liver or kidney cancer. In DNA form, the CDR3 reads TGTGCCAGCAGCGAACAGGGTCGGGCTGGCAATGAGCAGTTCTTC. Protein product: CASSEQGRAGNEQFF.